A single sample is the source of the 30 T cell receptor beta chains below, sequenced in a study of T cell responses to AZD1222 COVID-19 vaccine. Only in-frame clones appear in the TCRdb table, and some are missing; sequencing was by immunoSEQ multiplex PCR. In the table there are under 150,000 clones, over 75% of which are singletons. Material: peripheral blood, obtained on day 0 of AZD1222 vaccination. Receptors originate from an adult in good health.

This sequence joins TRBV19 and TRBJ1-6; D gene ambiguous. Between the trimmed V and J ends, which lost 5 bases and 7 bases, there was a span of 12 bases. Germline-derived CDR1 and CDR2 are LNHDA and SQIVND (reference sequence). There are 14 residues in the CDR3. The CDR3, as DNA: TGTGCCAGTAGTCTCGGCAGAAGGAATTCACCCCTCCACTTT. It translates to CASSLGRRNSPLHF.

This sequence joins TRBV7-2 and TRBJ2-5, with 9 positions matching TRBD2. Germline CDR1 SGHTA, CDR2 FQGNSA. The CDR3 totals 15 residues. Losses at the gene ends were 1 base for V and 3 bases for J; bases not matched to a gene: 3. The CDR3 reads CASSLGGRVEETQYF. CDR3 DNA: TGTGCCAGCAGCTTAGGCGGGAGGGTAGAAGAGACCCAGTACTTC. Using reference TRBV7-2 and TRBJ2-5 for the parts outside the CDR3, the full variable domain is GAGVSQSPSNKVTEKGKDVELRCDPISGHTALYWYRQSLGQGLEFLIYFQGNSAPDKSGLPSDRFSAERTGGSVSTLTIQRTQQEDSAVYLCASSLGGRVEETQYFGPGTRLLVL.

The V and J genes are TRBV10-2 and TRBJ1-6; TRBD1 agrees at 7 bases. The ends lost 1 base at V and 1 base at J; junction bases unmatched: 1. Germline V gives CDR1 WSHSY, CDR2 SAAADI. CDR3 length equals 16 residues. For the CDR3, the DNA is TGCGCCAGCAGTGAGTTGACAGGGTCCTATAATTCACCCCTCCACTTT. Its protein product is CASSELTGSYNSPLHF.

J is TRBJ1-1 and V is TRBV2; 7 bases agree with TRBD1. The CDR3 consists of 13 residues. Trimming cost V 4 bases and J 5 bases; bases outside gene matches: 4. From germline, CDR1 is SNHLY and CDR2 FYNNEI. This chain's CDR3 is CASSGQGVTEAFF. The CDR3 bases are TGTGCCAGCAGTGGACAGGGAGTAACTGAAGCTTTCTTT.

This chain links TRBV25-1 with TRBJ2-5; D is perhaps TRBD1 (7 bases). With 6 bases removed from V and 5 bases from J, the gap between germline ends came to 13 bases. Germline V gene data show CDR1 as MGHDK and CDR2 as SYGVNS. This CDR3 is 13 amino acids long. In DNA, the CDR3 is TGTGCCAGCAGGGAGGGGGCTAGGGAGACCCAGTACTTC. As protein: CASREGARETQYF.

The J gene is TRBJ2-5, the V gene TRBV5-1, with 12 bases aligning to TRBD2. V shed 4 bases, J shed 5 bases, and the junction held 12 bases outside the gene matches. The CDR3 covers 17 residues. Germline V CDR1 and CDR2: SGHRS, YFSETQ. CDR3 DNA: TGCGCCAGCAGCGCACCAGTGCTAGCGGGAGGGAGGGAGACCCAGTACTTC. Its protein is CASSAPVLAGGRETQYF.

The rearrangement links TRBV6-4 to TRBJ2-1, with D possibly being TRBD2 (5 bases). This CDR3 contains 14 residues. Germline V gives CDR1 MRHNA, CDR2 SNTAGT. Trimming stripped 3 bases from V and 8 bases from J, with 14 bases between. DNA for the CDR3: TGTGCCAGCAGTGAGTCTTTAGCGTGGGATGAGCAGTTCTTC. It is translated as CASSESLAWDEQFF.

This rearrangement joins TRBV12-5 to TRBJ1-5; tentatively, D is TRBD1 (5 bases). Trimming cost V 0 bases and J 5 bases, with 17 bases left between them. CDR3 length: 17 residues. Per the germline V gene, CDR1 is LGHNT and CDR2 is FRNRAP. As DNA, the CDR3 is TGTGCTAGTGGTTTGGTAGGACGTGGGGTCAGGGATCAGCCCCAGCATTTT. Protein: CASGLVGRGVRDQPQHF.

CDR3 sequence (DNA): TGTGCCACCCGACAGGGGGCCGGGGAGCTGTTTTTT. Protein product: CATRQGAGELFF. V is TRBV6-5 and J is TRBJ2-2; 9 nucleotides line up with TRBD1. Germline loops: CDR1 MNHEY, CDR2 SVGAGI. J was trimmed by 6 bases and V by 10 bases; bases with no gene match: 3. CDR3 length equals 12 residues.

This clone was detected only once. The CDR3 nucleotides are TGTGCCAGCAGAACAACGGGAGGGCCGCGGAATGAGCAGTTCTTC. This sequence encodes CASRTTGGPRNEQFF. This chain connects TRBV6-5 to TRBJ2-1; 8 bases line up with TRBD2. The ends lost 6 bases at V and 7 bases at J; junction bases unmatched: 11. CDR3 length: 15 amino acids. Germline V lookup: CDR1 MNHEY, CDR2 SVGAGI.

The chain has TRBV7-8 and TRBJ2-7; 13 nucleotides align to TRBD2. The CDR3 is made up of 14 amino acids. Germline lookup yields CDR1 SGHVS and CDR2 FQNEAQ. The V and J ends lost 5 bases and 12 bases, in that order; junction bases with no gene match: 10. The CDR3 here is CASSPGTSGIPPYF. The DNA for the CDR3 is TGTGCCAGCAGCCCCGGGACTAGCGGGATCCCCCCGTACTTC.

The genes are TRBV9 and TRBJ2-7; TRBD2 agrees at 12 bases. The CDR3 covers 17 residues. With V trimmed by 4 bases and J by 5 bases, 13 bases remained unmatched. Germline V gene data show CDR1 as SGDLS and CDR2 as YYNGEE. The CDR3: CASSKVPSGRDRDEQYF. The CDR3 coding sequence is TGTGCCAGCAGCAAGGTCCCTAGCGGGAGGGATCGAGACGAGCAGTACTTC.

The CDR3 protein is CASSLTSKGTDTQYF. CDR3 DNA sequence: TGCGCCAGCAGCCTAACTAGCAAGGGGACAGATACGCAGTATTTT. The chain recombines TRBV5-1 with TRBJ2-3; maybe TRBD2 (6 bases). Trimming removed 4 bases from V and 3 bases from J, with 15 bases in between. Per germline, CDR1 SGHRS and CDR2 YFSETQ. The CDR3 has 15 residues.

V usage is TRBV6-5 and J usage is TRBJ2-7, with 7 bases that match TRBD2. The length of the CDR3 is 13 residues. Per germline, CDR1 MNHEY and CDR2 SVGAGI. J lost 7 bases, V lost 6 bases, and 9 bases had no gene match. CDR3 in DNA: TGTGCCAGCAGACGGCTAGCGGAGGGAGAGCAGTACTTC. It translates to CASRRLAEGEQYF.

The rearrangement joins TRBV9 to TRBJ1-1, with a tentative D call TRBD1 (6 bases). CDR1 is SGDLS and CDR2 is YYNGEE in the germline V gene. The CDR3 loop spans 15 amino acids. Trimming shortened V by 0 bases and J by 0 bases, and 9 bases separated the two germline ends. CDR3 nucleotides: TGTGCCAGCAGCGTAGAATCAGGGGTGAACACTGAAGCTTTCTTT. It specifies CASSVESGVNTEAFF. The whole variable domain, remainder taken from reference TRBV9 and TRBJ1-1, is DSGVTQTPKHLITATGQRVTLRCSPRSGDLSVYWYQQSLDQGLQFLIQYYNGEERAKGNILERFSAQQFPDLHSELNLSSLELGDSALYFCASSVESGVNTEAFFGQGTRLTVV.

This clone was detected once. The chain has TRBV10-3 and TRBJ2-5; perhaps TRBD2 as D (6 bases). Germline V gives CDR1 ENHRY, CDR2 SYGVKD. Trimming removed 0 bases at V and 5 bases at J, with 10 bases between. The length of the CDR3 is 14 residues. In DNA, the CDR3 is TGTGCCATCAGTGAGTCGGGGGGTACCGAGACCCAGTACTTC. Translation gives CAISESGGTETQYF.

The chain has TRBV19 and TRBJ2-2, with 8 bases identical to TRBD1. This CDR3 is built from 16 residues. Germline assignment: CDR1 LNHDA and CDR2 SQIVND (reference sequence). The J segment lost 2 bases and the V segment lost 6 bases, leaving 8 bases of the junction unmatched. The CDR3 coding sequence is TGTGCCAGTAGGGCCAGGGGGCAATCTAACACCGGGGAGCTGTTTTTT. Translating gives CASRARGQSNTGELFF.

The chain uses TRBV12-3 or TRBV12-4 and TRBJ1-3; D might be TRBD1 (6 bases). The CDR3 extends over 13 amino acids. V was pared by 6 bases and J by 7 bases, with 13 bases between. CDR3 residues: CASSTGQKNTIYF. In DNA, the CDR3 is TGTGCCAGCAGCACTGGACAGAAGAACACCATATATTTT.

The rearrangement uses TRBV23-1 and TRBJ2-7; D call uncertain. TRBV23-1 is an ORF for which the function is uncertain. Trimming pared 4 bases from V and 5 bases from J, leaving 12 bases between. This CDR3 has 13 amino acids. The CDR3 loop is CASSPPHGDEQYF. The CDR3 DNA follows: TGCGCCAGCAGTCCCCCTCATGGGGACGAGCAGTACTTC.

This clone has just one count. The chain uses TRBV18 and TRBJ1-5; maybe TRBD1 (5 bases). The germline CDR1 and CDR2 sequences are KGHSH and LQKENI. Trimming pared 2 bases from V and 6 bases from J, leaving 17 bases between. The CDR3 length is 16 residues. In DNA form, the CDR3 reads TGTGCCAGCTCACCATCAAAGGGACCGGTGGGTCAGCCCCAGCATTTT. As protein: CASSPSKGPVGQPQHF.

The genes are TRBV18 and TRBJ2-3; 9 nucleotides match TRBD2. The ends lost 6 bases at V and 5 bases at J; junction bases unmatched: 6. This CDR3 has 14 amino acids. CDR1 is KGHSH and CDR2 is LQKENI in the germline V gene. The CDR3 sequence: CASSPAGGRDTQYF. The CDR3 DNA follows: TGTGCCAGCTCTCCAGCGGGAGGCCGAGATACGCAGTATTTT. Full variable domain (remainder filled in from reference TRBV18 and TRBJ2-3): NAGVMQNPRHLVRRRGQEARLRCSPMKGHSHVYWYRQLPEEGLKFMVYLQKENIIDESGMPKERFSAEFPKEGPSILRIQQVVRGDSAAYFCASSPAGGRDTQYFGPGTRLTVL.

V and J are TRBV5-1 and TRBJ1-2; 9 positions match TRBD1. Germline lookup yields CDR1 SGHRS and CDR2 YFSETQ. CDR3 size: 15 residues. V was clipped by 3 bases and J by 1 base; unmatched bases: 4. The CDR3 region is CASSSGTGYNYGYTF. The CDR3 coding sequence is TGCGCCAGCAGCTCTGGGACAGGGTATAACTATGGCTACACCTTC.

This clone came up once. The chain has TRBV19 and TRBJ2-1; the D is unclear. With 1 base removed from V and 4 bases from J, the gap between germline ends came to 14 bases. Germline V gene data show CDR1 as LNHDA and CDR2 as SQIVND (reference sequence). The CDR3 consists of 16 residues. The CDR3: CASSIVGDPKYNEQFF. In DNA, the CDR3 is TGTGCCAGTAGTATAGTCGGCGATCCAAAATACAATGAGCAGTTCTTC.

This clone appeared once. The chain joins TRBV6-5 to TRBJ2-2; D is unresolved. Between the trimmed V and J ends, which lost 8 bases and 3 bases, there was a span of 13 bases. Germline V gives CDR1 MNHEY, CDR2 SVGAGI. This CDR3 region has 14 residues. CDR3 region: CASRLGPDTGELFF. The CDR3, as DNA: TGTGCCAGCCGTCTAGGGCCGGACACCGGGGAGCTGTTTTTT.

The genes are TRBV6-5 and TRBJ2-7; no clear D gene. The CDR3 runs to 12 residues. V lost 7 bases and J 6 bases, leaving 13 bases between the germline ends. CDR1 is MNHEY, CDR2 SVGAGI, per germline. The CDR3 protein is CASIFRTSEQYF. CDR3 coding DNA: TGTGCCAGCATTTTTCGGACCTCCGAGCAGTACTTC.

The V gene is TRBV5-5, the J gene TRBJ1-2, with TRBD1 identical over 7 bases. This CDR3 comprises 17 residues. CDR1 is SGHKS and CDR2 is YYEKEE in the germline V gene (reference sequence). After removal of 5 bases from V and 0 bases from J, the junction contained 13 bases not matched to a gene. The CDR3 loop is CASRFRRTGDANYGYTF. CDR3 bases: TGTGCCAGCAGATTTAGACGAACAGGGGATGCTAACTATGGCTACACCTTC.

The chain uses TRBV7-3 and TRBJ1-2; 7 nucleotides line up with TRBD1. The CDR3 is 15 amino acids. V was clipped by 2 bases and J by 8 bases; unmatched bases: 11. Germline V gene data show CDR1 as SGHTA and CDR2 as FQGTGA. This chain's CDR3 is CASSLSRDSISGYTF. CDR3 sequence (DNA): TGTGCCAGCAGCTTATCAAGGGACAGCATCTCCGGCTACACCTTC.

J is TRBJ2-7 and V is TRBV2, with TRBD2 as a possible D gene (7 bases). Between the trimmed V and J ends, which lost 9 bases and 5 bases, there was a span of 20 bases. This CDR3 is 14 amino acids long. Per the germline V gene, CDR1 is SNHLY and CDR2 is FYNNEI. CDR3 region: CASRSREGGDEQYF. DNA for the CDR3: TGTGCCAGTAGATCGCGGGAAGGGGGGGACGAGCAGTACTTC.

The chain couples TRBV15 to TRBJ1-4, with 7 bases aligning to TRBD1. CDR3 size: 14 residues. The junction had 3 bases not matched to a gene; V was cut back by 4 bases and J by 4 bases. CDR1 and CDR2 (germline): LNHNV, YYDKDF (reference sequence). As DNA, the CDR3 is TGTGCCACCAGCACCGGGACAGTTAATGAAAAACTGTTTTTT. This encodes CATSTGTVNEKLFF.

The chain carries TRBV5-4 and TRBJ1-2, with D unclear. Germline lookup yields CDR1 SGHNT and CDR2 YYREEE (reference sequence). Trimming removed 0 bases from V and 10 bases from J, with 7 bases in between. The CDR3 sequence is 11 residues long. The CDR3 loop is CASSLDRFYTF. The CDR3 coding sequence is TGTGCCAGCAGCTTGGACAGATTCTACACCTTC.